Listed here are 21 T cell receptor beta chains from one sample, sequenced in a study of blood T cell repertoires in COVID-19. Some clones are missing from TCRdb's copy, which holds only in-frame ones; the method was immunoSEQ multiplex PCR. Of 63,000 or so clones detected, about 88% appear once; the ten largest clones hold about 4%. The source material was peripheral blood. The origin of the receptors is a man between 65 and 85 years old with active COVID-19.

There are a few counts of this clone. CDR3 DNA sequence: TGTGCCAGCAGTTTCAACCAGGGGGATAATTCACCCCTCCACTTT. Its protein product is CASSFNQGDNSPLHF. The chain is built from TRBV28 and TRBJ1-6; 7 bases map to TRBD1. The CDR3 loop spans 15 amino acids. Germline-derived CDR1 and CDR2 are MDHEN and SYDVKM. V gave up 3 bases and J gave up 5 bases; unmatched junction bases: 4.

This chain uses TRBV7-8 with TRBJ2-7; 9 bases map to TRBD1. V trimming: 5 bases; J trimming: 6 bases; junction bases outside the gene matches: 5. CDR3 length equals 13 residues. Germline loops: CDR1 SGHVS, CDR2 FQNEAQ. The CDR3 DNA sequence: TGTGCCAGCAGCCTGGGACAGGGAGGCGAGCAGTACTTC. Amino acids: CASSLGQGGEQYF.

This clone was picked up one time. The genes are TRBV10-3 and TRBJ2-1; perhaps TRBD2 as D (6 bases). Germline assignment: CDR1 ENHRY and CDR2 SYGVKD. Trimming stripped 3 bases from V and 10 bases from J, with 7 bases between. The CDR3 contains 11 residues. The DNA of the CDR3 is TGTGCCATCAGTGAAGGACTAGAGCAGTTCTTC. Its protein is CAISEGLEQFF.

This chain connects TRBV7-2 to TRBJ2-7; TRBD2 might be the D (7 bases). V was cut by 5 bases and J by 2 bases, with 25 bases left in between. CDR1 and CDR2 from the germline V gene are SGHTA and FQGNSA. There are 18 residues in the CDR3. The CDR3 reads CASSPPVPTGGGAYEQYF. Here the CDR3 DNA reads TGTGCCAGCAGCCCCCCTGTTCCCACTGGGGGGGGCGCCTACGAGCAGTACTTC.

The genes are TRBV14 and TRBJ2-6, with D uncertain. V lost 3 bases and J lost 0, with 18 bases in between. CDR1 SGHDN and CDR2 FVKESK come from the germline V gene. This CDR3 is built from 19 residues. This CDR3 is CASSHVIRVPPSGANVLTF. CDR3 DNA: TGTGCCAGCAGCCATGTAATCCGGGTCCCCCCCTCTGGGGCCAACGTCCTGACTTTC.

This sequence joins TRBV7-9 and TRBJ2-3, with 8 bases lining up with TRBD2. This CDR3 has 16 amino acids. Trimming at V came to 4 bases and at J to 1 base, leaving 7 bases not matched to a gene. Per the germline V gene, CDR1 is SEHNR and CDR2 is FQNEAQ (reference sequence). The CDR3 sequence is CASSYKREWGTDTQYF. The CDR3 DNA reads TGTGCCAGCAGCTACAAGCGGGAGTGGGGCACAGATACGCAGTATTTT.

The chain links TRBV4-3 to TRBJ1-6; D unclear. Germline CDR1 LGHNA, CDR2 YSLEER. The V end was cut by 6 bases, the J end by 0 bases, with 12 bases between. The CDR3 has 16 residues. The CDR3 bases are TGCGCCAGCAGTGGTGCAGGAAGCTCCTATAATTCACCCCTCCACTTT. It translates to CASSGAGSSYNSPLHF.

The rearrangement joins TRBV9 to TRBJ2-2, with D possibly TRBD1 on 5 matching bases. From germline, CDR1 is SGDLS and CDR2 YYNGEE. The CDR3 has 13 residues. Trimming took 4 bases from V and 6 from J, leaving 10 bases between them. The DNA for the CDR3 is TGTGCCAGCAGCACCCGGACACCCGGGGAGCTGTTTTTT. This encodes CASSTRTPGELFF.

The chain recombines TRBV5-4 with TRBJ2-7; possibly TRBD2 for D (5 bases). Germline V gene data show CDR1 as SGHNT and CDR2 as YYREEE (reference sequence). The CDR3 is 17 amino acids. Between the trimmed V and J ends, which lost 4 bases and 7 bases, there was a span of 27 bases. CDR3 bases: TGTGCCAGCAGCCCAGGCGGGCCCGGGCCGGGTCCGGGGGAGCAGTACTTC. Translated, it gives CASSPGGPGPGPGEQYF.

The CDR3 is CASSLPPSARPQETQYF. CDR3 nucleotides: TGTGCCAGCAGCTTGCCCCCTAGCGCACGCCCTCAAGAGACCCAGTACTTC. The chain employs TRBV5-4 and TRBJ2-5, with D possibly being TRBD2 (6 bases). Trimming shortened V by 1 base and J by 2 bases, and 18 bases separated the two germline ends. The CDR3 has 17 residues. Germline V gene sequence: CDR1 SGHNT, CDR2 YYREEE (reference sequence).

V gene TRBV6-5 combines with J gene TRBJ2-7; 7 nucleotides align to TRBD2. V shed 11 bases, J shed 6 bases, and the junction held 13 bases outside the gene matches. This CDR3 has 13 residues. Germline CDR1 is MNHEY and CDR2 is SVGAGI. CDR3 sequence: CACKGRENGEQYF. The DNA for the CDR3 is TGTGCCTGCAAGGGGCGGGAGAATGGCGAGCAGTACTTC.

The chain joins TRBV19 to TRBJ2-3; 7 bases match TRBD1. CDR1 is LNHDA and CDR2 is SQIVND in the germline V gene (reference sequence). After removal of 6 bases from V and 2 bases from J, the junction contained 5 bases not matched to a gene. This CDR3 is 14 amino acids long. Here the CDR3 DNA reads TGTGCCAGTAGAGGGGGCTCGTACACAGATACGCAGTATTTT. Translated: CASRGGSYTDTQYF.

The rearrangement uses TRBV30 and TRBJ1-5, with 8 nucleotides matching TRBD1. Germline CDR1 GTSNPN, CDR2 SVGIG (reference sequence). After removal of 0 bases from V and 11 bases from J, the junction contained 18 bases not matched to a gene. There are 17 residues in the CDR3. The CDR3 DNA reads TGTGCCTGGAGTGTAGGGGGTCAGGGGGCAAGCCATGGGGCCCAGCATTTT. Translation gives CAWSVGGQGASHGAQHF.

The CDR3: CASLAGRLGSEAFF. CDR3 coding DNA: TGTGCCAGTTTGGCCGGCCGCCTCGGGTCTGAAGCTTTCTTT. The gene calls are TRBV19 and TRBJ1-1, with D unresolved. V lost 8 bases, J lost 6 bases, and 19 bases lay in between. The germline V gene encodes CDR1 LNHDA and CDR2 SQIVND (reference sequence). The CDR3 covers 14 residues.

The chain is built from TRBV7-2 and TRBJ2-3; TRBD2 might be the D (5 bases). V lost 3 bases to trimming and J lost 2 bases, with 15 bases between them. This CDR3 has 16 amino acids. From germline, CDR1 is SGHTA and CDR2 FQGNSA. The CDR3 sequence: CASSFSQLAYTDTQYF. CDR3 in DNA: TGTGCCAGCAGCTTTTCCCAGCTAGCTTACACAGATACGCAGTATTTT.

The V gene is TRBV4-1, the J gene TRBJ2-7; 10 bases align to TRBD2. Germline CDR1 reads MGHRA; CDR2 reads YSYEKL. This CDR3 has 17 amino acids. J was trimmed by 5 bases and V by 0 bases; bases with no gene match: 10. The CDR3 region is CASSQERLGLAGDEQYF. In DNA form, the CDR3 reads TGCGCCAGCAGCCAAGAGAGATTGGGGCTAGCGGGAGACGAGCAGTACTTC.

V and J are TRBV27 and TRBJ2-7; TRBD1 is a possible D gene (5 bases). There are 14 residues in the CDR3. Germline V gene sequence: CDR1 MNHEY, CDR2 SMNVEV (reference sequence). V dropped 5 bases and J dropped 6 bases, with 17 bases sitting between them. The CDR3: CASSLRVERGEQYF. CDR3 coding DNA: TGTGCCAGCAGTCTACGGGTAGAAAGGGGCGAGCAGTACTTC.

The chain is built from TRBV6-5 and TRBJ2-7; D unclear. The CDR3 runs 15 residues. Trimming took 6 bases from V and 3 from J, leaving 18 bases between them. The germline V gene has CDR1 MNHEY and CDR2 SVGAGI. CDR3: CASSPGDPTLYEQYF. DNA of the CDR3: TGTGCCAGCAGCCCAGGCGACCCCACCCTCTACGAGCAGTACTTC.

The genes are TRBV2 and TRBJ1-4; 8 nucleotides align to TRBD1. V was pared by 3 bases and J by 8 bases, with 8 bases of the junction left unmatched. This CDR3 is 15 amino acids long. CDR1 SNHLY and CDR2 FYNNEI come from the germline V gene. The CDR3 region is CASSDGQGAGEKLFF. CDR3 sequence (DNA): TGTGCCAGCAGTGACGGGCAGGGGGCGGGGGAAAAACTGTTTTTT. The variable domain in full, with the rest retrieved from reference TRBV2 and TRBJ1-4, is EPEVTQTPSHQVTQMGQEVILRCVPISNHLYFYWYRQILGQKVEFLVSFYNNEISEKSEIFDDQFSVERPDGSNFTLKIRSTKLEDSAMYFCASSDGQGAGEKLFFGSGTQLSVL.

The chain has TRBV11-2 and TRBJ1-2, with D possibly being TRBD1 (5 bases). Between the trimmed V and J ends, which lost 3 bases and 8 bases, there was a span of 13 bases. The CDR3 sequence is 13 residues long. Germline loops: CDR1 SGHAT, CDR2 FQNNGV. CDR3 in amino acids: CASSFGGGSGYTF. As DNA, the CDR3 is TGTGCCAGCAGCTTTGGTGGGGGGAGCGGCTACACCTTC.

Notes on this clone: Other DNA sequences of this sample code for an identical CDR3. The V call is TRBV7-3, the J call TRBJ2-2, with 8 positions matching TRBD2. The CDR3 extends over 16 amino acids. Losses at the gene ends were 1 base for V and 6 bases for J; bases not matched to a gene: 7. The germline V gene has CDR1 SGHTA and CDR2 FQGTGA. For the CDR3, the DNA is TGTGCCAGCAGCTTAATCGCGGCCGGGGGGGCCGGGGAGCTGTTTTTT. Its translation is CASSLIAAGGAGELFF.